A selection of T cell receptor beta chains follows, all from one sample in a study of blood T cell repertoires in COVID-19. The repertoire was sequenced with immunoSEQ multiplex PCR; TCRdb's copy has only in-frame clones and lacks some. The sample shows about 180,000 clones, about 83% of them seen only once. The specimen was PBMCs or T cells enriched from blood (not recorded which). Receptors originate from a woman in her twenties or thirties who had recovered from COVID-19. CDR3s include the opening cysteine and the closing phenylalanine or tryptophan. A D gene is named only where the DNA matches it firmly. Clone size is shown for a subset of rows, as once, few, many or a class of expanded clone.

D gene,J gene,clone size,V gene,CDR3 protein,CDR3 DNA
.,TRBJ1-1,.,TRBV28,CASNMGANNAEAFF,TGTGCCAGCAACATGGGCGCTAACAACGCTGAAGCTTTCTTT
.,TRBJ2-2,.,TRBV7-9,CASSLALLGRGTGELFF,TGTGCCAGCAGCTTAGCGCTGTTGGGGCGCGGCACCGGGGAGCTGTTTTTT
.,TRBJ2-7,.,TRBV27,CASSTGGARYEQYF,TGTGCCAGCAGTACAGGAGGGGCGCGGTACGAGCAGTACTTC
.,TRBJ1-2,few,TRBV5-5,CASSFQEHRVNYGYTF,TGTGCCAGCAGCTTTCAAGAGCACAGGGTTAACTATGGCTACACCTTC
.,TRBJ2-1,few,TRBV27,CASSPISNEQFF,TGTGCCAGCAGTCCCATTAGCAATGAGCAGTTCTTC
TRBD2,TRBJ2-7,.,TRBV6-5,CASSPPGGIYEQYF,TGTGCCAGCAGTCCGCCGGGGGGGATCTACGAGCAGTACTTC
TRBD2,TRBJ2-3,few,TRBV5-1,CASSFSGSAQYF,TGCGCCAGCAGCTTCAGCGGGAGTGCGCAGTATTTT
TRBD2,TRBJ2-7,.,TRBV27,CASRGGGDLYYEQYF,TGTGCCAGCAGGGGGGGAGGGGACCTTTACTACGAGCAGTACTTC
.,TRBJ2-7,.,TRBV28,CASSFRDWTYEQYF,TGTGCCAGCAGTTTCCGGGACTGGACCTACGAGCAGTACTTC
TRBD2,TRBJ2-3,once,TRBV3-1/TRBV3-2,CASSRTSGSDTQYF,TGTGCCAGCAGCCGGACTAGCGGGAGCGATACGCAGTATTTT